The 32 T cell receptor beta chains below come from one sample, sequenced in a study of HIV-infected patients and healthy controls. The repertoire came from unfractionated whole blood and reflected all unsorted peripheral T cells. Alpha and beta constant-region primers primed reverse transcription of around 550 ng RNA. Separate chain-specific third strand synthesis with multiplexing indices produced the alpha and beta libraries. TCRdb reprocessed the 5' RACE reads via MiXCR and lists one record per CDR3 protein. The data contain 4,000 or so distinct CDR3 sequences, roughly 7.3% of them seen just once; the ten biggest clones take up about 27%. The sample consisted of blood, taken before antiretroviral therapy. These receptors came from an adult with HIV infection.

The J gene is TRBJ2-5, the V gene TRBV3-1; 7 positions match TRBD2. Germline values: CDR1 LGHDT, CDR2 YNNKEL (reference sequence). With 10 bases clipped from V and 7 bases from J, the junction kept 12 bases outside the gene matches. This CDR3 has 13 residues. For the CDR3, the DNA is TGTGCCATCCAGCGGGGTACCGAAGGGACCCAGTACTTC. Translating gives CAIQRGTEGTQYF.

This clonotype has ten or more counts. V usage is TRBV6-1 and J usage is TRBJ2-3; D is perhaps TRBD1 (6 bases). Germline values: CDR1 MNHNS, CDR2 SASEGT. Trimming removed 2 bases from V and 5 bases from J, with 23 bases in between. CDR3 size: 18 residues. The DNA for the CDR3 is TGTGCCAGCAGTGAATGGTTATCGAGTCAGGGGTCCGGAGATACGCAGTATTTT. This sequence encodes CASSEWLSSQGSGDTQYF.

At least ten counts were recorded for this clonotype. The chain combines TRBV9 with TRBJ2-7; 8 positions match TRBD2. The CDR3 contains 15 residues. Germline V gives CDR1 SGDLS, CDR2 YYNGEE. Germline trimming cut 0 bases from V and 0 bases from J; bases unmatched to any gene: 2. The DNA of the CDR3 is TGTGCCAGCAGCGTAGGCGGGGGGCTCTCCTACGAGCAGTACTTC. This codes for CASSVGGGLSYEQYF.

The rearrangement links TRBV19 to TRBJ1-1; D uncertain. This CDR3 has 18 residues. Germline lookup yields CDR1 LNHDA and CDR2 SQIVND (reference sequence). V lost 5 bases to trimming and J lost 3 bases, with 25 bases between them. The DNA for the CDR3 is TGTGCCAGTAGTCGACTCTCCGGGCCCTTGATCTGGGACACTGAAGCTTTCTTT. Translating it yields CASSRLSGPLIWDTEAFF.

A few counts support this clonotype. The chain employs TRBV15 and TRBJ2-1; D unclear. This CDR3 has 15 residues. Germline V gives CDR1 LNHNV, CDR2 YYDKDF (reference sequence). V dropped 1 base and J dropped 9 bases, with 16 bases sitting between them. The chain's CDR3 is CATSRVIATPGEQFF. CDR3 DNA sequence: TGTGCCACCAGCAGAGTTATAGCAACTCCGGGTGAGCAGTTCTTC.

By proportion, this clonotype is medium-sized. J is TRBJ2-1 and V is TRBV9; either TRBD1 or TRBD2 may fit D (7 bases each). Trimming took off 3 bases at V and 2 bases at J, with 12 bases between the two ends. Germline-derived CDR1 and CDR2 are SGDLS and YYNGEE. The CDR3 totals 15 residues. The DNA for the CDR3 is TGTGCCAGCAGCGAGCGGGACAGAACCTACAATGAGCAGTTCTTC. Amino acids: CASSERDRTYNEQFF.

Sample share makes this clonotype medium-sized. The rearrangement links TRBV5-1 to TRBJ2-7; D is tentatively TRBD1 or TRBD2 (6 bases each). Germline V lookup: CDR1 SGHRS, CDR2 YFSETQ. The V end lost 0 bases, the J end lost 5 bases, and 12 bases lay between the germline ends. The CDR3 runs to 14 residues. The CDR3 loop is CASSLAGGSNEQYF. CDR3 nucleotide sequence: TGCGCCAGCAGCTTGGCCGGGGGCTCTAACGAGCAGTACTTC.

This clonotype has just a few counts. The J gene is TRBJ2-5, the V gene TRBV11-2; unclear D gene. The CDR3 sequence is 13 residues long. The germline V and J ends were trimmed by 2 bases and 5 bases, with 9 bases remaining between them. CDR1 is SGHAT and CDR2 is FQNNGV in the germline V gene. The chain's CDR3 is CASSLWESETQYF. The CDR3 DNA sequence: TGTGCCAGCAGCTTATGGGAATCGGAGACCCAGTACTTC. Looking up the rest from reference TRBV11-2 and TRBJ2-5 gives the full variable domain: EAGVAQSPRYKIIEKRQSVAFWCNPISGHATLYWYQQILGQGPKLLIQFQNNGVVDDSQLPKDRFSAERLKGVDSTLKIQPAKLEDSAVYLCASSLWESETQYFGPGTRLLVL.

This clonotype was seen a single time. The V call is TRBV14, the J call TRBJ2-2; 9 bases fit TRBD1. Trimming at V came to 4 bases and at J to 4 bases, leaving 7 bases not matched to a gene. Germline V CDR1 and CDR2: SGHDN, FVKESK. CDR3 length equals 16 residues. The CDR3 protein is CASSRRDRDLTGELFF. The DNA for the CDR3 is TGTGCCAGCAGCCGCCGGGACAGGGATCTCACCGGGGAGCTGTTTTTT. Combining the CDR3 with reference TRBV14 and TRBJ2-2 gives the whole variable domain EAGVTQFPSHSVIEKGQTVTLRCDPISGHDNLYWYRRVMGKEIKFLLHFVKESKQDESGMPNNRFLAERTGGTYSTLKVQPAELEDSGVYFCASSRRDRDLTGELFFGEGSRLTVL.

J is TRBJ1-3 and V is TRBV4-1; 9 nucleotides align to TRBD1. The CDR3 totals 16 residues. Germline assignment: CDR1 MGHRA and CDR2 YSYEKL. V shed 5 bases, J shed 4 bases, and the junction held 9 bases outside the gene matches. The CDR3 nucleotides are TGCGCCAGCAGCGACGACAGGGGGAATCCCGGAAACACCATATATTTT. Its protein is CASSDDRGNPGNTIYF.

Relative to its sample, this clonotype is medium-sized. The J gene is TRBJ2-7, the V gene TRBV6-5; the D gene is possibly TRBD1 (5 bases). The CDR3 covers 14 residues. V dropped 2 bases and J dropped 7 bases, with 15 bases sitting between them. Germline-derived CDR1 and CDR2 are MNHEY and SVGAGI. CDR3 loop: CASSYLSGPWEQYF. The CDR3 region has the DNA TGTGCCAGCAGTTACCTCTCAGGGCCATGGGAGCAGTACTTC.

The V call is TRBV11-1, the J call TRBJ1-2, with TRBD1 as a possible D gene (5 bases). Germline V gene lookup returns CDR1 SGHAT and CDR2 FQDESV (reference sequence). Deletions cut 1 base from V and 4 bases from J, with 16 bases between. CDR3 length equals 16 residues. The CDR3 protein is CASSLGQTEISYGYTF. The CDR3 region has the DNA TGTGCCAGCAGCTTAGGACAGACCGAAATTTCCTATGGCTACACCTTC.

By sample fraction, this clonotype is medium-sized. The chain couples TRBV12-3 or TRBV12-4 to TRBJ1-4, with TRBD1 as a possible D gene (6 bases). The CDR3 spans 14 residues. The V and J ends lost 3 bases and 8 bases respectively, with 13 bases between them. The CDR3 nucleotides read TGTGCCAGCAGTTTCGGGGGGCGCGAAGAAAAACTGTTTTTT. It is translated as CASSFGGREEKLFF.

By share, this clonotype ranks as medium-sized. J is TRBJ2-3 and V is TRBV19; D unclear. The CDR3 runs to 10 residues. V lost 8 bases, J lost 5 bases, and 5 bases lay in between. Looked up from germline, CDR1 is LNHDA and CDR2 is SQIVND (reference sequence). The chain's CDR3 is CASEGDTQYF. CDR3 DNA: TGTGCCAGTGAAGGAGATACGCAGTATTTT.

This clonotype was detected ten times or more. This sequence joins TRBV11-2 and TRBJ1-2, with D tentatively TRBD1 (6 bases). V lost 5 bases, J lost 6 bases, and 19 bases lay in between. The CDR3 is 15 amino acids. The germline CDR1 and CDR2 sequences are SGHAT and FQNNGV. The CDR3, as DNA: TGTGCCAGCAGCGGACCACGATGGACAGAAAATGGCTACACCTTC. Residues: CASSGPRWTENGYTF.

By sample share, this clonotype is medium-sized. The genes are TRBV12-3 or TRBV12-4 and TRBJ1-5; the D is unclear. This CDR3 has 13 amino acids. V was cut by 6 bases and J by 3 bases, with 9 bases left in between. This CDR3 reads CASSPLDNQPQHF. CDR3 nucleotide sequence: TGTGCCAGCAGCCCCCTAGACAATCAGCCCCAGCATTTT.

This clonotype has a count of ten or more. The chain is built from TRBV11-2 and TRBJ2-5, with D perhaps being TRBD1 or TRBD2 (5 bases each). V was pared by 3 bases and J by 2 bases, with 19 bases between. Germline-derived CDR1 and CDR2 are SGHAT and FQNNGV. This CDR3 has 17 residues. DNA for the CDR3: TGTGCCAGCAGCTTGGGGTTGAGGGGACCCCCTCAAGAGACCCAGTACTTC. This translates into CASSLGLRGPPQETQYF. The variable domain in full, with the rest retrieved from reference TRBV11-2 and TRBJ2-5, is EAGVAQSPRYKIIEKRQSVAFWCNPISGHATLYWYQQILGQGPKLLIQFQNNGVVDDSQLPKDRFSAERLKGVDSTLKIQPAKLEDSAVYLCASSLGLRGPPQETQYFGPGTRLLVL.

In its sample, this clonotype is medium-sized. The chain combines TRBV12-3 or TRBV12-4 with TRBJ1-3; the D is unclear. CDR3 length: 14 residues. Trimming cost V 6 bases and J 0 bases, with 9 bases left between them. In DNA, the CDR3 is TGTGCCAGCAGCCGGGGTCCCTCTGGAAACACCATATATTTT. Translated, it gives CASSRGPSGNTIYF.

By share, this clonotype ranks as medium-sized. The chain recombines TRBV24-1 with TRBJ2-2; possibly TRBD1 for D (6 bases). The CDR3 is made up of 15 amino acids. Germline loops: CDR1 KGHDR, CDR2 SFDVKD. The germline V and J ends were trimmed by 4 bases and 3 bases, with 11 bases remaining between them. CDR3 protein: CATSDPTGYTGELFF. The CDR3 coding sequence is TGTGCCACCAGTGACCCCACAGGGTACACCGGGGAGCTGTTTTTT.

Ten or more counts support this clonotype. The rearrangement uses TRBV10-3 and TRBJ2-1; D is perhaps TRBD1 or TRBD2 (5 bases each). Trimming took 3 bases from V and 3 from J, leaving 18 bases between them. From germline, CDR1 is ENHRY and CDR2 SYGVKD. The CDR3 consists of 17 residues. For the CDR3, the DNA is TGTGCCATCAGTGACTGGGGGTTAACTAGTAACTACAATGAGCAGTTCTTC. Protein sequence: CAISDWGLTSNYNEQFF.

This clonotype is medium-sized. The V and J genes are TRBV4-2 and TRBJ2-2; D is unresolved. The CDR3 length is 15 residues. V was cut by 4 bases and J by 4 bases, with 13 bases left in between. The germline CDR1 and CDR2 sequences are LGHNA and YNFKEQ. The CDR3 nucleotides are TGTGCCAGCAGCCGCAGCCGGTCGAGCACCGGGGAGCTGTTTTTT. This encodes CASSRSRSSTGELFF.

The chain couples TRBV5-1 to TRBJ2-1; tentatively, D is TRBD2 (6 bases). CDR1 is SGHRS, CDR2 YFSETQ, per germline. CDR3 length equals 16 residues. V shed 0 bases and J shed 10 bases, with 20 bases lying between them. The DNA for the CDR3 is TGCGCCAGCAGCTTGGGACTAGGGGCCCCTAAGACGGAGCAGTTCTTC. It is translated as CASSLGLGAPKTEQFF.

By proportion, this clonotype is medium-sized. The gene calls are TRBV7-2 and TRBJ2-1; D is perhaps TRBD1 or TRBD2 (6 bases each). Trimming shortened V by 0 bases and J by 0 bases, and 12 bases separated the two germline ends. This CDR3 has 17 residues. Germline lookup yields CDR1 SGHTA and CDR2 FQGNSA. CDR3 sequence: CASSLALPGASYNEQFF. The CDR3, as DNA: TGTGCCAGCAGCTTAGCGCTTCCGGGGGCCTCCTACAATGAGCAGTTCTTC. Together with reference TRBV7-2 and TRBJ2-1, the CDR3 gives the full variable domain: GAGVSQSPSNKVTEKGKDVELRCDPISGHTALYWYRQSLGQGLEFLIYFQGNSAPDKSGLPSDRFSAERTGGSVSTLTIQRTQQEDSAVYLCASSLALPGASYNEQFFGPGTRLTVL.

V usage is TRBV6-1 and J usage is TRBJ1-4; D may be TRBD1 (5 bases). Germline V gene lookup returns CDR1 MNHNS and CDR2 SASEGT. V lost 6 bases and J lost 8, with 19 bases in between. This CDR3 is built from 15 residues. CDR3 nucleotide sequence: TGTGCCAGCAGGGAGGGGAGGTTCAGTGCAGAAAAACTGTTTTTT. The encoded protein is CASREGRFSAEKLFF.

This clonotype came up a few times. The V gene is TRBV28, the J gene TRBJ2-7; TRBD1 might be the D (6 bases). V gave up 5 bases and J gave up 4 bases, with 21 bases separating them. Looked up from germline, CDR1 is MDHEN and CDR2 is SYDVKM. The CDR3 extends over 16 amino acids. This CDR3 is CASSPTGLRTPYEQYF. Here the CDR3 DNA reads TGTGCCAGCAGTCCAACAGGGCTGAGGACCCCTTACGAGCAGTACTTC. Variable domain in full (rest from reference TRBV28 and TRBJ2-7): DVKVTQSSRYLVKRTGEKVFLECVQDMDHENMFWYRQDPGLGLRLIYFSYDVKMKEKGDIPEGYSVSREKKERFSLILESASTNQTSMYLCASSPTGLRTPYEQYFGPGTRLTVT.

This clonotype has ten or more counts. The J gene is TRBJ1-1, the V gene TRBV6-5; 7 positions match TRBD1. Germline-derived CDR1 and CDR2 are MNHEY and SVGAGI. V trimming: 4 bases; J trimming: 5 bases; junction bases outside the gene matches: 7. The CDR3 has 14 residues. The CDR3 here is CASSSRTGETEAFF. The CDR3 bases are TGTGCCAGCAGTTCCCGGACAGGAGAAACTGAAGCTTTCTTT.

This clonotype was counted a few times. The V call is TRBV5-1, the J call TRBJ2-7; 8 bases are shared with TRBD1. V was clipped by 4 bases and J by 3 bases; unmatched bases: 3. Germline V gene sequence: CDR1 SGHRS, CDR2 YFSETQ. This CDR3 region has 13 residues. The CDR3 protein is CASSTGTGYEQYF. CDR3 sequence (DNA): TGCGCCAGCAGCACCGGGACAGGCTACGAGCAGTACTTC. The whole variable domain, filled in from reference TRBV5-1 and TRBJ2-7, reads KAGVTQTPRYLIKTRGQQVTLSCSPISGHRSVSWYQQTPGQGLQFLFEYFSETQRNKGNFPGRFSGRQFSNSRSEMNVSTLELGDSALYLCASSTGTGYEQYFGPGTRLTVT.

Written as DNA, the CDR3 is TGTGCCAGCAGTGTAAAACAGGGGTGGAGTGAAAAACTGTTTTTT. As protein: CASSVKQGWSEKLFF. V usage is TRBV28 and J usage is TRBJ1-4; 7 nucleotides agree with TRBD1. Looked up from germline, CDR1 is MDHEN and CDR2 is SYDVKM. V trimming: 5 bases; J trimming: 7 bases; junction bases outside the gene matches: 10. The CDR3 covers 15 residues.

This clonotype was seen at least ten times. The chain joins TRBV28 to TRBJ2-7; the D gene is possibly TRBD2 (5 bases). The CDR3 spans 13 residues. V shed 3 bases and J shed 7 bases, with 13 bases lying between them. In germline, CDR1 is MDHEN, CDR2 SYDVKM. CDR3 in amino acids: CASSLRAPWEQYF. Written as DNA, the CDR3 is TGTGCCAGCAGTTTGAGGGCCCCGTGGGAGCAGTACTTC.

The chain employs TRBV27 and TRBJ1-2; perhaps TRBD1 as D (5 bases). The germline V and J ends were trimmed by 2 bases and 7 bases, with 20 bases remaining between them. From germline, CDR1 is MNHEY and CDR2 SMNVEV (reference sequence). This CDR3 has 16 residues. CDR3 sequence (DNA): TGTGCCAGCAGTTTAGGTCTGGAGGGGAGGAGTAGTGGCTACACCTTC. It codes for CASSLGLEGRSSGYTF.

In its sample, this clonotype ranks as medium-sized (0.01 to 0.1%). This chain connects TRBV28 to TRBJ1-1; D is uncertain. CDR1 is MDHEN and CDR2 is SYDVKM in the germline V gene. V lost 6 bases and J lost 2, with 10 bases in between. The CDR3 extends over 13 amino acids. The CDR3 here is CASSPPTNTEAFF. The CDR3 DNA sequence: TGTGCCAGCAGCCCACCCACCAACACTGAAGCTTTCTTT. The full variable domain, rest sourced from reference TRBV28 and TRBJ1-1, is DVKVTQSSRYLVKRTGEKVFLECVQDMDHENMFWYRQDPGLGLRLIYFSYDVKMKEKGDIPEGYSVSREKKERFSLILESASTNQTSMYLCASSPPTNTEAFFGQGTRLTVV.

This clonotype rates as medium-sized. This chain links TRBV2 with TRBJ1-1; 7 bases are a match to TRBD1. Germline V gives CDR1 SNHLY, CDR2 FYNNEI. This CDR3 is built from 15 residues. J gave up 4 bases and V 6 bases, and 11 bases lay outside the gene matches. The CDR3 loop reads CASSVNRGTGTEAFF. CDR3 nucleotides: TGTGCCAGCAGCGTAAACAGGGGAACGGGCACTGAAGCTTTCTTT.